The clone carrying this TCR beta chain was found many times. Germline V lookup: CDR1 MNHEY, CDR2 SVGAGI. V shed 2 bases and J 5 bases; nucleotides not matched to a gene: 6. This CDR3 comprises 15 residues. Preparation of the TCRbeta library involved a method that used unique molecular identifiers. In TCRdb, the PCR reads were re-called with MiXCR into one record per CDR3 protein. The sample has more than 85,000 distinct CDR3 sequences, around 10% seen once. This sample stems from a study of T-cell reconstitution after alpha-beta-depleted transplantation in children. The material sequenced was PBMCs from the stem cell graft donor, taken from the stem cell graft. The chain employs TRBV6-5 and TRBJ2-5, with TRBD1 identical over 9 bases. The source of this sequence is a human donor who donated a stem cell graft to a child with acute lymphoblastic leukemia. CDR3 sequence (DNA): TGTGCCAGCAGTTACACAGACAGGGGGTGGGAGACCCAGTACTTC. Translated: CASSYTDRGWETQYF.